This TCR beta chain was obtained from a study of shared clonotypes between healthy human individuals. Healthy and HIV-negative, the adult donors had no recent acute infections or vaccinations. Germline V CDR1 and CDR2: SGHRS, YFSETQ. This CDR3 is 14 amino acids long. The germline V and J ends were trimmed by 3 bases and 4 bases, with 10 bases remaining between them. Sequencing used immunoSEQ multiplex PCR; TCRdb keeps in-frame clones, though not all of them. The data show about 1.5 million clones, roughly 95% seen once. Sequencing was performed on naive CD4+ T cells sorted from blood. Sample subset: CD45RA+ positively selected. The receptor was derived from a man aged 30 to 45 in good health. The chain employs TRBV5-1 and TRBJ2-2; D perhaps matches TRBD2 (6 bases). The CDR3 loop reads CASSSGLTTGELFF. In nucleotides, the CDR3 is TGCGCCAGCAGCTCGGGACTTACCACCGGGGAGCTGTTTTTT.